One and the same sample provided the 15 T cell receptor beta chains below, sequenced in a study of shared clonotypes between healthy human individuals. Only in-frame clones appear in the TCRdb table, and some are missing; sequencing was by immunoSEQ multiplex PCR. The profile shows approximately 2.5 million clones, roughly 92% of them singletons. The sample was naive CD4+ T cells sorted from blood. Subset reported: CD45RA+ positively selected. These receptors came from a man younger than 35 in good health.

For this clone: The identical CDR3 is also encoded by other nucleotide sequences in the sample. J is TRBJ2-3 and V is TRBV19; 12 bases are a match to TRBD2. The germline V gene encodes CDR1 LNHDA and CDR2 SQIVND (reference sequence). Trimming removed 6 bases from V and 3 bases from J; junction bases left unmatched: 4. CDR3 length: 15 residues. In DNA, the CDR3 is TGTGCCAGTAGCCTAGCGGGAGGGCCGACAGATACGCAGTATTTT. Protein: CASSLAGGPTDTQYF.

The chain is built from TRBV11-2 and TRBJ2-3; 8 bases fit TRBD1. V dropped 5 bases and J dropped 9; count of bases not matched to a gene: 13. The CDR3 loop spans 15 amino acids. The V gene's germline CDR1 is SGHAT and CDR2 FQNNGV. The CDR3, as DNA: TGTGCCAGCAGCACAAACAGGGGGTTGGTAGACACGCAGTATTTT. Protein product: CASSTNRGLVDTQYF.

The chain employs TRBV7-8 and TRBJ2-2; D remains unclear. The CDR3 sequence is 14 residues long. Germline V gives CDR1 SGHVS, CDR2 FQNEAQ. Between the trimmed V and J ends, which lost 0 bases and 6 bases, there was a span of 8 bases. As DNA, the CDR3 is TGTGCCAGCAGCTTAGCAGGAAGATCCGGGGAGCTGTTTTTT. Amino acids: CASSLAGRSGELFF. Complete variable domain (other parts from reference TRBV7-8 and TRBJ2-2): GAGVSQSPRYKVAKRGQDVALRCDPISGHVSLFWYQQALGQGPEFLTYFQNEAQLDKSGLPSDRFFAERPEGSVSTLKIQRTQQEDSAVYLCASSLAGRSGELFFGEGSRLTVL.

The V and J genes are TRBV27 and TRBJ1-1; D is undetermined. Germline-derived CDR1 and CDR2 are MNHEY and SMNVEV (reference sequence). Trimming took 2 bases from V and 0 from J, leaving 7 bases between them. The CDR3 extends over 14 amino acids. The CDR3 region has the DNA TGTGCCAGCAGTTTAGAAGGGTTGAACACTGAAGCTTTCTTT. Translating gives CASSLEGLNTEAFF.

The chain is built from TRBV19 and TRBJ2-2; TRBD1 matches at 7 bases. CDR1 LNHDA and CDR2 SQIVND come from the germline V gene (reference sequence). The CDR3 contains 15 residues. Germline trimming cut 5 bases from V and 5 bases from J; bases unmatched to any gene: 8. CDR3 in DNA: TGTGCCAGTAGTTCCGGACAGGTTAGGACCGGGGAGCTGTTTTTT. Protein product: CASSSGQVRTGELFF.

The J gene is TRBJ1-2, the V gene TRBV5-1; D uncertain. Trimming removed 3 bases from V and 7 bases from J, with 19 bases in between. This CDR3 is 15 amino acids long. Germline V gene sequence: CDR1 SGHRS, CDR2 YFSETQ. The CDR3 DNA reads TGCGCCAGCAGCTCTGGGGATCCGGGGTTCACTGGCTACACCTTC. Its translation: CASSSGDPGFTGYTF.

This chain connects TRBV5-1 to TRBJ2-1; D is perhaps TRBD2 (5 bases). The CDR3 is 12 amino acids. With 4 bases removed from V and 9 bases from J, the gap between germline ends came to 11 bases. CDR1 is SGHRS, CDR2 YFSETQ, per germline. The CDR3 here is CASSRIEGEQFF. The DNA for the CDR3 is TGCGCCAGCAGCAGAATAGAGGGTGAGCAGTTCTTC.

CDR3 DNA sequence: TGTGCCTGGAGTACGACAGGGGTAGGAGGTGGAAACACCATATATTTT. Amino acids: CAWSTTGVGGGNTIYF. The chain employs TRBV30 and TRBJ1-3; 8 bases are a match to TRBD1. This CDR3 comprises 16 residues. CDR1 GTSNPN and CDR2 SVGIG come from the germline V gene (reference sequence). The junction had 9 bases not matched to a gene; V was cut back by 2 bases and J by 3 bases.

This chain connects TRBV5-6 to TRBJ2-5; a possible D gene is TRBD1 (6 bases). The assigned J gene may be wrong: the sequence end matches TRBJ2-7 better. The CDR3 contains 15 residues. Germline V gives CDR1 SGHDT, CDR2 YYEEEE. CDR3 bases: TGTGCCAGCAGCTTATCCGGGACACCCTCCTACGAGCAGTACTTC. Residues: CASSLSGTPSYEQYF.

As to this clone: In the same sample, other DNA sequences code for this CDR3. The chain is built from TRBV5-1 and TRBJ2-5, with 9 nucleotides matching TRBD2. V lost 4 bases to trimming and J lost 2 bases; unmatched junction nucleotides: 3. The V gene's germline CDR1 is SGHRS and CDR2 YFSETQ. The CDR3 extends over 14 amino acids. In DNA, the CDR3 is TGCGCCAGCAGCCTTAGCGGGGGACAAGAGACCCAGTACTTC. Amino acid sequence: CASSLSGGQETQYF.

The chain employs TRBV15 and TRBJ2-7; tentatively, D is TRBD2 (6 bases). Trimming shortened V by 3 bases and J by 4 bases, and 13 bases separated the two germline ends. Germline V gives CDR1 LNHNV, CDR2 YYDKDF (reference sequence). The CDR3 sequence is 14 residues long. The CDR3 coding sequence is TGTGCCACCAGCAGCAGGTTAGCGGCATACGAGCAGTACTTC. Its translation: CATSSRLAAYEQYF.

The rearrangement joins TRBV6-1 to TRBJ1-1; 7 bases are a match to TRBD1. This CDR3 has 14 residues. Germline CDR1 MNHNS, CDR2 SASEGT. V dropped 5 bases and J dropped 5; count of bases not matched to a gene: 8. The CDR3 region has the DNA TGTGCCAGCAGTCCCCTTAACAGGGGTACTGAAGCTTTCTTT. Translation: CASSPLNRGTEAFF.

The chain carries TRBV15 and TRBJ2-7, with unresolved D. Germline lookup yields CDR1 LNHNV and CDR2 YYDKDF (reference sequence). The V and J ends lost 1 base and 0 bases respectively, with 7 bases between them. This CDR3 has 14 amino acids. CDR3 sequence reads: CATSRVPDSYEQYF. CDR3 bases: TGTGCCACCAGCAGAGTGCCGGACTCCTACGAGCAGTACTTC.

V and J are TRBV12-5 and TRBJ1-1, with D tentatively TRBD1 (5 bases). Germline lookup yields CDR1 LGHNT and CDR2 FRNRAP. V was cut by 4 bases and J by 5 bases, with 14 bases left in between. The CDR3 runs 14 residues. The DNA of the CDR3 is TGTGCTAGTGGTTCCCTCGCAGGGCAGACTGAAGCTTTCTTT. Translation: CASGSLAGQTEAFF.

This clone was counted once. The chain is built from TRBV7-8 and TRBJ2-2; 8 nucleotides align to TRBD2. The CDR3 is made up of 15 amino acids. Germline loops: CDR1 SGHVS, CDR2 FQNEAQ. The V segment lost 3 bases and the J segment 2 bases; nucleotides outside the gene matches: 2. In DNA, the CDR3 is TGTGCCAGCAGCTTTAGCGGGACTAACACCGGGGAGCTGTTTTTT. Protein: CASSFSGTNTGELFF. Variable domain in full (rest from reference TRBV7-8 and TRBJ2-2): GAGVSQSPRYKVAKRGQDVALRCDPISGHVSLFWYQQALGQGPEFLTYFQNEAQLDKSGLPSDRFFAERPEGSVSTLKIQRTQQEDSAVYLCASSFSGTNTGELFFGEGSRLTVL.